These T cell receptor beta chains were read from a single sample in a study of blood T cells in healthy people across ages. Via MiXCR, TCRdb re-called the 5' RACE reads, giving one row per CDR3 protein. The top ten hold about 22% of the sample, which has about a million distinct CDR3 sequences, about 53% seen once. Sequences were obtained from blood. These receptors all come from a woman aged 55-70 years in good health. Both conserved end residues are part of each CDR3. The D gene is left open where the match is weak. Some rows mark clone size as missing; the rest say once, few, many or name a class of expanded clone.

J gene: TRBJ2-7
D gene: .
V gene: TRBV20-1
clone size: once
CDR3 DNA: TGCAGTGCTATTCGGCAGCCACGGGACGAGCAGTACTTC
CDR3 protein: CSAIRQPRDEQYF

J gene: TRBJ2-1
D gene: .
V gene: TRBV9
clone size: .
CDR3 DNA: TGTGCCAGCAGCGTAATCCGGTCTAGTCGAGCTTACAATGAGCAGTTCTTC
CDR3 protein: CASSVIRSSRAYNEQFF

J gene: TRBJ2-3
D gene: .
V gene: TRBV12-3/TRBV12-4
clone size: few
CDR3 DNA: TGTGCCAGCAGTTTAACAACCGGGAGAGATACGCAGTATTTT
CDR3 protein: CASSLTTGRDTQYF

J gene: TRBJ2-1
D gene: TRBD1
V gene: TRBV20-1
clone size: .
CDR3 DNA: TGCAGTGCCAATTATCTCCGGGACAGGGTCTACAATGAGCAGTTCTTC
CDR3 protein: CSANYLRDRVYNEQFF

J gene: TRBJ2-7
D gene: TRBD1
V gene: TRBV20-1
clone size: .
CDR3 DNA: TGCAGTGCGTGGGACAGGGAAAAATACGAGCAGTACTTC
CDR3 protein: CSAWDREKYEQYF

J gene: TRBJ2-1
D gene: .
V gene: TRBV20-1
clone size: few
CDR3 DNA: TGCAGTGCTAGAGGTTCTCCGGGGTCCTACAATGAGCAGTTCTTC
CDR3 protein: CSARGSPGSYNEQFF

J gene: TRBJ2-3
D gene: .
V gene: TRBV10-2
clone size: .
CDR3 DNA: TGCGCCAGCAGAGCCGGCCGAGATACGCAGTATTTT
CDR3 protein: CASRAGRDTQYF

J gene: TRBJ2-1
D gene: .
V gene: TRBV9
clone size: .
CDR3 DNA: TGTGCCAGCAGCGTAGGGGGATTCGTACTCAATGAGCAGTTCTTC
CDR3 protein: CASSVGGFVLNEQFF

J gene: TRBJ1-4
D gene: .
V gene: TRBV28
clone size: few
CDR3 DNA: TGTGCCAGCGGTTTTAGAGGGGCCCTTAATGAAAAACTGTTTTTT
CDR3 protein: CASGFRGALNEKLFF

J gene: TRBJ2-2
D gene: .
V gene: TRBV9
clone size: .
CDR3 DNA: TGTGCCAGCAGCGTAGACGCCGGGGAGCTGTTTTTT
CDR3 protein: CASSVDAGELFF

J gene: TRBJ2-7
D gene: .
V gene: TRBV7-2
clone size: few
CDR3 DNA: TGTGCCAGCAGCTCCCCGACTAGTTACTACGAGCAGTACTTC
CDR3 protein: CASSSPTSYYEQYF

J gene: TRBJ1-5
D gene: .
V gene: TRBV7-2
clone size: .
CDR3 DNA: TGTGCCAGCAGCCTGGGAACAGACTACCAGCCCCAGCATTTT
CDR3 protein: CASSLGTDYQPQHF

J gene: TRBJ2-3
D gene: .
V gene: TRBV5-1
clone size: .
CDR3 DNA: TGCGCCAGCAGCTTGGAAACAGCCTTTGCCGATACGCAGTATTTT
CDR3 protein: CASSLETAFADTQYF

J gene: TRBJ2-1
D gene: TRBD2
V gene: TRBV20-1
clone size: few
CDR3 DNA: TGCAGTGCTAGTGGGACTAGCGGTACCTACAATGAGCAGTTCTTC
CDR3 protein: CSASGTSGTYNEQFF

J gene: TRBJ1-5
D gene: TRBD1
V gene: TRBV6-1
clone size: .
CDR3 DNA: TGTGCCAGCAGTCTTAGAATGGGACAGTCCAATCAGCCCCAGCATTTT
CDR3 protein: CASSLRMGQSNQPQHF

J gene: TRBJ2-4
D gene: .
V gene: TRBV2
clone size: .
CDR3 DNA: TGTGCCAGCAGTGAAGGTCCGAATAGCATTCAGTACTTC
CDR3 protein: CASSEGPNSIQYF

J gene: TRBJ2-1
D gene: .
V gene: TRBV18
clone size: .
CDR3 DNA: TGTGCCAGCTCACCTGGTCTTCTGGCAAATGAGCAGTTCTTC
CDR3 protein: CASSPGLLANEQFF

J gene: TRBJ2-1
D gene: .
V gene: TRBV25-1
clone size: .
CDR3 DNA: TGTGCCAGCAGTGAAGCTGACTACCAAGAGACCCAGTTCTTC
CDR3 protein: CASSEADYQETQFF

J gene: TRBJ2-3
D gene: .
V gene: TRBV11-2
clone size: .
CDR3 DNA: TGTGCCAGCAGCTTAGATGGGACTACAGATACGCAGTATTTT
CDR3 protein: CASSLDGTTDTQYF

J gene: TRBJ2-7
D gene: .
V gene: TRBV12-3/TRBV12-4
clone size: .
CDR3 DNA: TGTGCCAGCAGTTACCGACTCTACCTCTCCGAGCAGTACTTT
CDR3 protein: CASSYRLYLSEQYF

J gene: TRBJ2-2
D gene: .
V gene: TRBV28
clone size: .
CDR3 DNA: TGTGCCAGCAGTCCCCCTGTGGGGGGTACGGGGGAGCTGTTTTTT
CDR3 protein: CASSPPVGGTGELFF

J gene: TRBJ2-1
D gene: TRBD2
V gene: TRBV6-6
clone size: .
CDR3 DNA: TGTGCCAGCAGTTACGTGGCGGGAGGGTCCAATGGGCAGTTCTTC
CDR3 protein: CASSYVAGGSNGQFF

J gene: TRBJ2-3
D gene: TRBD2
V gene: TRBV20-1
clone size: .
CDR3 DNA: TGCAGTGCTACCTTAGCGGGGACCTATACGCAGTATTTT
CDR3 protein: CSATLAGTYTQYF

J gene: TRBJ2-1
D gene: TRBD2
V gene: TRBV4-2
clone size: .
CDR3 DNA: TGTGCCAGCAGCCGGGGGACGAGCGGGGTCAATGAGCAGTTCTTC
CDR3 protein: CASSRGTSGVNEQFF

J gene: TRBJ2-7
D gene: TRBD1
V gene: TRBV12-3/TRBV12-4
clone size: few
CDR3 DNA: TGTGCCAGCAGTGACCGGGACAGGGGCCACGAGCAGTACTTC
CDR3 protein: CASSDRDRGHEQYF

J gene: TRBJ2-1
D gene: .
V gene: TRBV29-1
clone size: .
CDR3 DNA: TGCAGCGCCCGACTAGGAATCAATGAGCAGTTCTTC
CDR3 protein: CSARLGINEQFF